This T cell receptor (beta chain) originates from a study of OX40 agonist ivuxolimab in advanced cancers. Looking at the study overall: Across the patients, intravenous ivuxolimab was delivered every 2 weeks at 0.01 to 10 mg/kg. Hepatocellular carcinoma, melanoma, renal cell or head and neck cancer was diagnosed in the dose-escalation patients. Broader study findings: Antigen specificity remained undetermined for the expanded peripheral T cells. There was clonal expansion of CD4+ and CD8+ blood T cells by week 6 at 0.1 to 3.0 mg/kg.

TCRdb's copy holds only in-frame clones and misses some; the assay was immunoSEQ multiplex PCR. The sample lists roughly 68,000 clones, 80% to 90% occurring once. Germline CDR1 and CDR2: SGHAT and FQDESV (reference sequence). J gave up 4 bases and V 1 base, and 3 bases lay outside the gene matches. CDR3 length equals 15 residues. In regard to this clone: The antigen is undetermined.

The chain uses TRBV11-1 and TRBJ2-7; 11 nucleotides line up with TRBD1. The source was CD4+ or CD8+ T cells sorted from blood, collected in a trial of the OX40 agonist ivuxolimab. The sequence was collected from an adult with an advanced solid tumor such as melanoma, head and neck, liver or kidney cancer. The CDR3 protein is CASSLGTGGRYEQYF. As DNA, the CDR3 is TGTGCCAGCAGCTTAGGGACAGGGGGCAGATACGAGCAGTACTTC.